These T cell receptor beta chains were read from a single sample in a study of blood T cell repertoires in COVID-19. Using immunoSEQ multiplex PCR, the repertoire was profiled, and TCRdb retains in-frame clones only, with some absent. The table includes approximately 210,000 clones, 75% to 85% detected once. Material for sequencing was PBMCs or T cells enriched from blood (not recorded which). Receptors were obtained from a man aged 35-49 years who had recovered from COVID-19. Each CDR3 is given with its conserved first and last residue. D genes are given only for firm matches. Clone size is not always given. Where it is, it says once, few, many or a class for expanded clones.

J | D | V | size | CDR3 | DNA
TRBJ2-2 | TRBD1 | TRBV29-1 | . | CSAMGQLITPHANTGELFF | TGCAGCGCAATGGGACAGCTAATAACGCCTCACGCGAACACCGGGGAGCTGTTTTTT
TRBJ1-3 | . | TRBV7-6 | . | CASSSRWNTIYF | TGTGCCAGCAGCTCTCGGTGGAACACCATATATTTT
TRBJ2-5 | TRBD2 | TRBV28 | . | CASSLRTGTSVESEETQYF | TGTGCCAGCAGTCTACGAACCGGGACTAGCGTGGAGAGTGAGGAGACCCAGTACTTC
TRBJ2-1 | TRBD2 | TRBV5-1 | . | CASNRLAGEGEQFF | TGCGCCAGCAACCGCCTAGCGGGAGAGGGTGAGCAGTTCTTC
TRBJ1-2 | TRBD1 | TRBV7-2 | . | CASSLEAGDSFNYGYTF | TGTGCCAGCAGCTTAGAGGCTGGGGACAGTTTTAACTATGGCTACACCTTC
TRBJ2-5 | TRBD2 | TRBV5-1 | few | CASSRESGIQETQYF | TGCGCCAGCAGCCGGGAGAGCGGGATACAAGAGACCCAGTACTTC
TRBJ2-1 | TRBD2 | TRBV7-2 | . | CASTLGTSSYNEQFF | TGTGCCAGCACCCTCGGGACTAGCTCCTACAATGAGCAGTTCTTC
TRBJ1-2 | . | TRBV30 | once | CAWSNPGNGYTF | TGTGCCTGGAGTAACCCGGGAAATGGCTACACCTTC
TRBJ2-3 | . | TRBV30 | . | CAWSGVAGTDTQYF | TGTGCCTGGAGTGGAGTAGCCGGCACAGATACGCAGTATTTT
TRBJ1-1 | . | TRBV9 | . | CASSVDRERAEAFF | TGTGCCAGCAGCGTAGATAGGGAGAGAGCTGAAGCTTTCTTT
TRBJ2-6 | . | TRBV7-3 | . | CASSFGNSGANVLTF | TGTGCCAGCAGCTTCGGGAACTCTGGGGCCAACGTCCTGACTTTC
TRBJ1-4 | TRBD1 | TRBV28 | . | CASSPGGLNEKLFF | TGTGCCAGCTCACCAGGGGGGCTTAATGAAAAACTGTTTTTT
TRBJ2-1 | TRBD2 | TRBV11-2 | . | CASSHYRVAGELNEQFF | TGTGCCAGCAGCCATTACAGGGTAGCGGGAGAGCTCAATGAGCAGTTCTTC
TRBJ1-4 | . | TRBV7-9 | few | CASSLLAGKKLFF | TGTGCCAGCAGCTTACTCGCGGGGAAAAAACTGTTTTTT
TRBJ1-6 | . | TRBV7-9 | . | CASSRQEPSPLHF | TGTGCCAGCAGCCGGCAGGAACCTTCGCCCCTCCACTTT
TRBJ1-6 | . | TRBV5-4 | . | CASSLGLNNSPLHF | TGTGCCAGCAGCTTAGGACTGAATAATTCACCCCTCCACTTT
TRBJ2-5 | . | TRBV2 | few | CASNPDREIGTQYF | TGTGCCAGCAATCCGGACAGAGAAATCGGGACCCAGTACTTC
TRBJ1-4 | TRBD1 | TRBV11-2 | . | CASSPQGASEKLFF | TGTGCCAGCAGCCCCCAGGGGGCGAGTGAAAAACTGTTTTTT
TRBJ1-3 | . | TRBV9 | . | CARRWGGILLSSGNTIYF | TGTGCCAGACGATGGGGGGGTATTCTCCTGAGCTCTGGAAACACCATATATTTT
TRBJ2-1 | . | TRBV9 | once | CASSVRVESEQFF | TGTGCCAGCAGCGTCCGAGTTGAAAGTGAGCAGTTCTTC
TRBJ1-2 | . | TRBV28 | once | CASSFGGTYYGYTF | TGTGCCAGCAGTTTCGGGGGAACCTACTATGGCTACACCTTC
TRBJ2-5 | . | TRBV4-3 | . | CASSQEASSGAQETQYF | TGCGCCAGCAGCCAAGAGGCGAGTAGCGGCGCCCAAGAGACCCAGTACTTC
TRBJ1-2 | . | TRBV4-3 | . | CASSQDHSTSQWEGFGYTF | TGCGCCAGCAGCCAAGATCACAGTACCTCCCAGTGGGAGGGTTTTGGCTACACCTTC
TRBJ1-1 | . | TRBV6-2/TRBV6-3 | . | CASSYVGIGAFF | TGTGCCAGCAGTTACGTCGGGATTGGAGCTTTCTTT
TRBJ2-7 | . | TRBV24-1 | once | CATAGSSYEQYF | TGTGCCACTGCGGGGAGCTCCTACGAGCAGTACTTC
TRBJ2-3 | . | TRBV27 | . | CASSSLRTDTQYF | TGTGCCAGCAGCTCCCTTCGCACAGATACGCAGTATTTT
TRBJ2-5 | TRBD2 | TRBV9 | once | CASRGTTQETQYF | TGTGCCAGCAGAGGGACTACCCAAGAGACCCAGTACTTC
TRBJ1-3 | TRBD1 | TRBV5-6 | . | CASSSQGVIGNTIYF | TGTGCCAGCAGCTCACAGGGGGTTATAGGAAACACCATATATTTT
TRBJ2-5 | . | TRBV3-1/TRBV3-2 | . | CASSQEAREETQYF | TGTGCCAGCAGCCAAGAAGCCAGGGAAGAGACCCAGTACTTC
TRBJ1-1 | . | TRBV18 | . | CASSPLANTEAFF | TGTGCCAGCTCACCACTGGCGAACACTGAAGCTTTCTTT
TRBJ2-1 | . | TRBV15 | . | CATSRGSGDYEQFF | TGTGCCACCAGCAGAGGGTCGGGAGACTATGAGCAGTTCTTC
TRBJ1-2 | . | TRBV7-2 | . | CASSPRVGGANGYTF | TGTGCCAGCAGCCCTAGGGTTGGGGGGGCGAATGGCTACACCTTC
TRBJ2-7 | TRBD1 | TRBV10-3 | . | CASRQGDAYEQYF | TGTGCCAGCCGACAGGGGGATGCCTACGAGCAGTACTTC
TRBJ1-5 | . | TRBV7-2 | . | CASSLGQGTQPQHF | TGTGCCAGCAGCTTGGGACAAGGCACTCAGCCCCAGCATTTT
TRBJ1-4 | TRBD1 | TRBV10-3 | . | CAIRTGAYTNEKLFF | TGTGCCATCAGGACAGGGGCGTATACTAATGAAAAACTGTTTTTT
TRBJ1-1 | . | TRBV15 | . | CATSRFSTEAFF | TGTGCCACCAGCAGATTTAGCACTGAAGCTTTCTTT
TRBJ2-2 | TRBD2 | TRBV15 | . | CATSTWTSVGGELFF | TGTGCCACCAGTACCTGGACTAGCGTTGGGGGGGAGCTGTTTTTT
TRBJ1-1 | TRBD1 | TRBV11-3 | . | CASSLDGTEDTEAFF | TGTGCCAGCAGCTTAGATGGGACAGAAGACACTGAAGCTTTCTTT
TRBJ2-1 | TRBD2 | TRBV4-2 | . | CASSQDRFRLAEKTYNEQFF | TGTGCCAGCAGCCAAGATAGATTTCGACTAGCGGAGAAAACCTACAATGAGCAGTTCTTC
TRBJ1-1 | . | TRBV2 | . | CASSVRREGTEAFF | TGTGCCAGCAGTGTACGGCGGGAGGGGACTGAAGCTTTCTTT
TRBJ2-3 | . | TRBV7-9 | once | CASSSDPPGSTDTQYF | TGTGCCAGCAGCTCCGATCCACCGGGTAGCACAGATACGCAGTATTTT